This T cell receptor beta chain came from a study of shared clonotypes between healthy human individuals. Trimming left V 0 bases short and J 6 bases short, with 16 bases between. Germline-derived CDR1 and CDR2 are SGHRS and YFSETQ. This CDR3 has 15 amino acids. Findings of the study overall: Sharing across four donors was highest in naive CD4 (roughly 5%) and lowest in memory CD8 (0.4%).

The authors ran the assay at deep level. Using immunoSEQ multiplex PCR, the repertoire was profiled, and TCRdb retains in-frame clones only, with some absent. The sample records 2 million to 2.5 million clones, approximately 94% being singletons. Concerning this clone: The target antigen is unknown.

The chain links TRBV5-1 to TRBJ2-7; D is perhaps TRBD1 (6 bases). Sequences were obtained from naive CD4+ T cells sorted from blood. The subset denotes: CD45RA+ positively selected. This clonotype originated in a man between 18 and 35 years old in good health. This CDR3 reads CASSLDGRGPGEQYF. As DNA, the CDR3 is TGCGCCAGCAGCTTGGACGGCAGGGGCCCCGGCGAGCAGTACTTC.